This record covers a single TCR beta chain. The record originates from a study of blood T cell repertoires in COVID-19. Looking at the study overall: There were acute and convalescent COVID-19 samples, and they came from the United States, Italy and Spain. PBMCs, B-cell-depleted T cells, or T cells provided the cDNA or gDNA that made up the material.

V was trimmed by 3 bases and J by 3 bases, leaving 11 bases between them. The CDR3 sequence is 14 residues long. Germline CDR1 MDHEN, CDR2 SYDVKM. In the original workflow: Amplification with reference gene primers provided the estimates of nucleated cell counts. Assay used: immunoSEQ multiplex PCR; TCRdb lists only in-frame clones, some missing. D and trimming come from the DNA, and the V and J calls and clone size come from that table. The sample has 84,000 or so clones; 70% to 90% are singletons. This TCR came from a human donor in a cohort sampled during active COVID-19. The J gene is TRBJ1-2, the V gene TRBV28, with D unresolved. Sample: peripheral blood. CDR3 region: CASSLAVVDYGYTF. CDR3 coding DNA: TGTGCCAGCAGTTTGGCGGTCGTTGACTATGGCTACACCTTC.